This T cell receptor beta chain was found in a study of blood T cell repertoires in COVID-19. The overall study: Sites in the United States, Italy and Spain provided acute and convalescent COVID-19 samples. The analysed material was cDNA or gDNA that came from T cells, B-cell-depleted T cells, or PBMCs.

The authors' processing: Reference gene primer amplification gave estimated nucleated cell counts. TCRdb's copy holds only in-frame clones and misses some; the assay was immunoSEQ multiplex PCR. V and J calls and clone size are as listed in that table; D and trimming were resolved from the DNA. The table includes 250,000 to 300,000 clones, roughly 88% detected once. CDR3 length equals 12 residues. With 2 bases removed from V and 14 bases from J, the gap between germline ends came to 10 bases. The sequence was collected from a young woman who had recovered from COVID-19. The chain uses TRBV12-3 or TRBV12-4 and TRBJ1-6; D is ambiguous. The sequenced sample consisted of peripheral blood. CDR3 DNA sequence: TGTGCCAGCAGTTTATTTGGCGGTACCCTCCACTTT. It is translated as CASSLFGGTLHF.